What follows are 2 T cell receptor beta chains derived from one specimen sequenced in a study of T cell changes during pregnancy in multiple sclerosis. Method: immunoSEQ multiplex PCR; TCRdb's copy keeps in-frame clones and lacks some. The sample has about 53,000 clones; 80% to 95% are singletons. Source: CD4+ T cells from peripheral blood mononuclear cells, taken in the third trimester of pregnancy. The receptor set was obtained from a female donor with multiple sclerosis, enrolled in a pregnancy study.

This clone has just one count. This chain connects TRBV5-1 to TRBJ2-2; 8 bases are a match to TRBD1. After removal of 3 bases from V and 5 bases from J, the junction contained 6 bases not matched to a gene. From germline, CDR1 is SGHRS and CDR2 YFSETQ. This CDR3 contains 15 residues. As DNA, the CDR3 is TGCGCCAGCAGCTCCGGACAGGGATATACCGGGGAGCTGTTTTTT. Protein sequence: CASSSGQGYTGELFF.

J is TRBJ1-2 and V is TRBV20-1; 7 nucleotides line up with TRBD1. V shed 6 bases and J 4 bases; nucleotides not matched to a gene: 2. This CDR3 is built from 11 residues. Germline assignment: CDR1 DFQATT and CDR2 SNEGSKA (reference sequence). The CDR3 DNA is TGCAGTGCCACAGGGGCCTATGGCTACACCTTC. It specifies CSATGAYGYTF.